Listed here are 22 T cell receptor beta chains from one sample, sequenced in a study of T cell repertoires in cytomegalovirus infection. These receptors' targets are unknown. MiXCR was run by TCRdb on the reads, yielding one entry per CDR3 protein. The sample lists around 800,000 distinct CDR3 sequences, roughly 33% occurring once. The sequenced sample was cultured CD8+ T cells from PBMCs, obtained from culture after CMV antigen stimulation. The receptors originated from a human donor in good health (CMV status not recorded). Some clones in this sample may be carry-over from other donors' samples.

This clonotype was found many times. The chain uses TRBV7-2 and TRBJ1-4; the match to TRBD1 covers 9 bases. V was clipped by 5 bases and J by 8 bases; unmatched bases: 9. Germline CDR1 SGHTA, CDR2 FQGNSA. The CDR3 is 15 residues long. The CDR3, as DNA: TGTGCCAGCAGCGCAATCGGGACAGGGAGGGAAAAACTGTTTTTT. Translated, it gives CASSAIGTGREKLFF.

This clonotype was observed at least ten times. This chain connects TRBV7-8 to TRBJ2-1; weak D call: TRBD2 (6 bases). Between the trimmed V and J ends, which lost 2 bases and 0 bases, there was a span of 11 bases. CDR3 length: 16 amino acids. Germline V gene lookup returns CDR1 SGHVS and CDR2 FQNEAQ. The CDR3 protein is CASSLYGGSSYNEQFF. As DNA, the CDR3 is TGTGCCAGCAGCTTATACGGGGGAAGCTCCTACAATGAGCAGTTCTTC.

This clonotype has more than one count but fewer than ten. This sequence joins TRBV6-1 and TRBJ2-1; 13 nucleotides match TRBD2. The V gene's germline CDR1 is MNHNS and CDR2 SASEGT. With 8 bases clipped from V and 5 bases from J, the junction kept 6 bases outside the gene matches. The CDR3 runs 15 residues. CDR3 nucleotides: TGTGCCAGCTTTCACACTAGCGGGGGGGACAATGAGCAGTTCTTC. The encoded protein is CASFHTSGGDNEQFF.

This clonotype was counted many times. This chain connects TRBV12-5 to TRBJ2-2; D gene ambiguous. Trimming took 3 bases from V and 2 from J, leaving 4 bases between them. CDR3 length: 13 residues. CDR1 is LGHNT and CDR2 is FRNRAP in the germline V gene. CDR3 sequence (DNA): TGTGCTAGTGGTTTAACAAACACCGGGGAGCTGTTTTTT. Protein sequence: CASGLTNTGELFF.

The V gene is TRBV13, the J gene TRBJ2-2; D gene ambiguous. This CDR3 contains 13 residues. Germline CDR1 and CDR2: PRHDT and FYEKMQ (reference sequence). V gave up 5 bases and J gave up 8 bases, with 12 bases separating them. CDR3 protein: CASSLTRLGELFF. The CDR3 bases are TGTGCCAGCAGCCTAACAAGGTTGGGGGAGCTGTTTTTT. Using reference TRBV13 and TRBJ2-2 for the parts outside the CDR3, the full variable domain is AAGVIQSPRHLIKEKRETATLKCYPIPRHDTVYWYQQGPGQDPQFLISFYEKMQSDKGSIPDRFSAQQFSDYHSELNMSSLELGDSALYFCASSLTRLGELFFGEGSRLTVL.

The chain's CDR3 is CASSSKGQGADTQYF. The CDR3 DNA is TGTGCCAGCAGCTCAAAGGGACAGGGGGCAGATACGCAGTATTTT. V usage is TRBV7-9 and J usage is TRBJ2-3; 11 nucleotides line up with TRBD1. After removal of 4 bases from V and 4 bases from J, the junction contained 4 bases not matched to a gene. This CDR3 has 15 amino acids. Germline CDR1 is SEHNR and CDR2 is FQNEAQ (reference sequence).

This clonotype was detected ten times or more. V and J are TRBV2 and TRBJ2-1; D unclear. V was pared by 3 bases and J by 2 bases, with 8 bases between. The CDR3 length is 14 residues. Germline assignment: CDR1 SNHLY and CDR2 FYNNEI. CDR3 bases: TGTGCCAGCAGTGAGGCGCAGACCTACAATGAGCAGTTCTTC. Its translation: CASSEAQTYNEQFF. Filled out from reference TRBV2 and TRBJ2-1, the complete variable domain reads EPEVTQTPSHQVTQMGQEVILRCVPISNHLYFYWYRQILGQKVEFLVSFYNNEISEKSEIFDDQFSVERPDGSNFTLKIRSTKLEDSAMYFCASSEAQTYNEQFFGPGTRLTVL.

There are a few counts of this clonotype. This chain uses TRBV5-5 with TRBJ1-1; D might be TRBD1 (5 bases). V lost 0 bases and J 6 bases, leaving 12 bases between the germline ends. The CDR3 contains 14 residues. The germline CDR1 and CDR2 sequences are SGHKS and YYEKEE (reference sequence). The CDR3 loop is CASSLGQLSAEAFF. CDR3 DNA: TGTGCCAGCAGCTTGGGACAGCTCAGCGCTGAAGCTTTCTTT.

The chain links TRBV5-8 to TRBJ1-6; D perhaps matches TRBD1 (5 bases). The germline V and J ends were trimmed by 0 bases and 8 bases, with 9 bases remaining between them. CDR3 length: 14 amino acids. CDR1 SGHTS and CDR2 YDEGEE come from the germline V gene. CDR3 amino acids: CASSLGVGDSPLHF. Here the CDR3 DNA reads TGTGCCAGCAGCTTGGGGGTAGGGGATTCACCCCTCCACTTT.

The chain employs TRBV6-5 and TRBJ2-3; 13 nucleotides line up with TRBD2. With V trimmed by 1 base and J by 4 bases, 5 bases remained unmatched. Germline CDR1 is MNHEY and CDR2 is SVGAGI. CDR3 length: 17 amino acids. CDR3 region: CASSYWGLAGSADTQYF. The DNA for the CDR3 is TGTGCCAGCAGTTACTGGGGACTAGCGGGGTCCGCAGATACGCAGTATTTT.

This clonotype was counted many times. The J gene is TRBJ2-2, the V gene TRBV7-6, with 7 bases aligning to TRBD2. Germline lookup yields CDR1 SGHVS and CDR2 FNYEAQ. The CDR3 is made up of 16 amino acids. V trimming: 5 bases; J trimming: 0 bases; junction bases outside the gene matches: 6. The CDR3, as DNA: TGTGCCAGCAGCCGTCCGGGACTAACGAACACCGGGGAGCTGTTTTTT. It translates to CASSRPGLTNTGELFF.

This clonotype was seen a handful of times. CDR3 loop: CASSRRGRETQYF. DNA for the CDR3: TGTGCCAGCAGTCGGAGGGGGCGCGAGACCCAGTACTTC. The rearrangement links TRBV11-1 to TRBJ2-5; D may be TRBD1 (7 bases). V lost 6 bases and J lost 5, with 13 bases in between. CDR1 SGHAT and CDR2 FQDESV come from the germline V gene (reference sequence). The CDR3 is 13 amino acids.

The chain joins TRBV10-3 to TRBJ2-7; the match to TRBD1 covers 7 bases. The V gene end was trimmed by 2 bases and the J gene end by 4 bases; junction bases not matched to a gene: 8. CDR1 and CDR2 from the germline V gene are ENHRY and SYGVKD. The CDR3 runs 15 residues. CDR3 nucleotide sequence: TGTGCCATCAGTGAGCCGGAGACAGGGATATACGAGCAGTACTTC. Translation gives CAISEPETGIYEQYF.

This clonotype was counted between two and nine times. CDR3 sequence reads: CASSTTGLGNEQFF. The CDR3 coding sequence is TGTGCCAGCAGCACGACCGGGCTCGGTAATGAGCAGTTCTTC. This chain joins TRBV7-8 and TRBJ2-1; no firm D call. The germline V gene encodes CDR1 SGHVS and CDR2 FQNEAQ. The ends were cut back, 5 bases at V and 7 bases at J, with 15 bases in the middle. The length of the CDR3 is 14 residues.

This clonotype was counted between two and nine times. CDR3 nucleotides: TGTGCCAGCAGTTACTCCTGGGGGGTCCCGAACACCGGGGAGCTGTTTTTT. The encoded protein is CASSYSWGVPNTGELFF. The chain uses TRBV6-5 and TRBJ2-2; D is possibly TRBD2 (6 bases). Germline values: CDR1 MNHEY, CDR2 SVGAGI. This CDR3 comprises 17 residues. Trimming stripped 0 bases from V and 0 bases from J, with 11 bases between.

This clonotype has at least ten counts. CDR3 sequence: CASSPRGGANEQFF. Written as DNA, the CDR3 is TGTGCCAGCAGCCCCCGGGGGGGCGCGAATGAGCAGTTCTTC. The genes are TRBV4-2 and TRBJ2-1; 8 bases align to TRBD2. The V gene end was trimmed by 4 bases and the J gene end by 7 bases; junction bases not matched to a gene: 6. The CDR3 is made up of 14 amino acids. Looked up from germline, CDR1 is LGHNA and CDR2 is YNFKEQ.

This chain links TRBV6-1 with TRBJ2-1; D may be TRBD2 (6 bases). CDR3 length: 15 residues. V lost 2 bases to trimming and J lost 1 base, with 9 bases between them. The germline gives CDR1 MNHNS, CDR2 SASEGT. The CDR3 region has the DNA TGTGCCAGCAGTGAATCGCGGGGATCCTACAATGAGCAGTTCTTC. Encoded protein: CASSESRGSYNEQFF.

This clonotype was seen repeatedly, ten times or more. V and J are TRBV12-3 or TRBV12-4 and TRBJ2-3; TRBD2 agrees at 9 bases. The CDR3 contains 16 residues. Trimming at V came to 3 bases and at J to 3 bases, leaving 7 bases not matched to a gene. CDR3 DNA sequence: TGTGCCAGCAGTTTGGCGGGGGGGCCGAGAACAGATACGCAGTATTTT. It codes for CASSLAGGPRTDTQYF.

This clonotype was observed a few times. The rearrangement uses TRBV6-1 and TRBJ2-7; 7 positions agree with TRBD1. Looked up from germline, CDR1 is MNHNS and CDR2 is SASEGT. The CDR3 extends over 16 amino acids. V was clipped by 2 bases and J by 7 bases; unmatched bases: 14. The CDR3 spells CASSEPRIRTGKEQYF. The CDR3 bases are TGTGCCAGCAGTGAACCCAGAATTCGGACAGGAAAAGAGCAGTACTTC.

The chain uses TRBV15 and TRBJ1-1; perhaps TRBD1 as D (5 bases). This CDR3 spans 14 amino acids. Germline assignment: CDR1 LNHNV and CDR2 YYDKDF (reference sequence). Trimming cost V 0 bases and J 5 bases, with 10 bases left between them. The CDR3 sequence: CATSRDRARTEAFF. As DNA, the CDR3 is TGTGCCACCAGCAGAGACAGGGCGAGGACTGAAGCTTTCTTT.

This clonotype came up a few times. V gene TRBV25-1 combines with J gene TRBJ1-3; D gene ambiguous. In germline, CDR1 is MGHDK, CDR2 SYGVNS. The CDR3 consists of 14 residues. Trimming pared 5 bases from V and 0 bases from J, leaving 8 bases between. CDR3: CASSLFSSGNTIYF. CDR3 in DNA: TGTGCCAGCAGTTTGTTCAGCTCTGGAAACACCATATATTTT.

There are a few counts of this clonotype. V gene TRBV4-3 combines with J gene TRBJ1-2; D perhaps matches TRBD1 (5 bases). Trimming shortened V by 3 bases and J by 4 bases, and 12 bases separated the two germline ends. Germline CDR1 and CDR2: LGHNA and YSLEER. CDR3 length: 14 amino acids. CDR3 in DNA: TGCGCCAGCAGCCAGACCGGGACGGCCTATGGCTACACCTTC. This gives the protein CASSQTGTAYGYTF.